This TCR beta chain was identified in a study of T cell repertoires in cytomegalovirus infection. Study in general: Indications came from public TCR beta signatures; they pointed to CMV infection and to a matching HLA type.

Of note for this clonotype: As yet, its antigen is unknown.

Germline V lookup: CDR1 LNHNV, CDR2 YYDKDF (reference sequence). After removal of 0 bases from V and 3 bases from J, the junction contained 3 bases not matched to a gene. The CDR3 loop spans 15 amino acids. MiXCR was run by TCRdb on the reads, yielding one entry per CDR3 protein. The table lists 500,000 to 600,000 distinct CDR3 sequences, 16% of them singletons, with 24% in the top ten. Study observations and caveats: The ex vivo response was dominated by HLA-C-restricted CMV-specific TCR beta clonotypes. Pooled public TCR beta family frequency picked out CMV carriers with the relevant HLA.

The clonotype originates from a human donor in good health (CMV status not recorded). Some clones in this sample may be carry-over from other donors' samples. V gene TRBV15 combines with J gene TRBJ2-7; 9 bases map to TRBD1. Sequencing was performed on CD8+ T cells from PBMCs. In DNA form, the CDR3 reads TGTGCCACCAGCAGAGATCGGGACAGGGACTACGAGCAGTACTTC. It specifies CATSRDRDRDYEQYF.